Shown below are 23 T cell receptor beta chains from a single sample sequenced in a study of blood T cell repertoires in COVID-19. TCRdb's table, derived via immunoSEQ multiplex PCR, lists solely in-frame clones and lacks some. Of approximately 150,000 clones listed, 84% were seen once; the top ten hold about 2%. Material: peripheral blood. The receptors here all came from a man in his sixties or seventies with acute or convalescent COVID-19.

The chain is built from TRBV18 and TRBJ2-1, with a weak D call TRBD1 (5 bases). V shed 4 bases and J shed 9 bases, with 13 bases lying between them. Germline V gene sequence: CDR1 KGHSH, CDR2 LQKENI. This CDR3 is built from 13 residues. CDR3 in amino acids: CASSLTRAGEQFF. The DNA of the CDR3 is TGTGCCAGCTCACTGACCAGGGCAGGTGAGCAGTTCTTC.

The CDR3 DNA reads TGTGCCAGCGCGAACACCGGGGAGCTGTTTTTT. Amino acid sequence: CASANTGELFF. V is TRBV19 and J is TRBJ2-2; D not certain. The V end was cut by 9 bases, the J end by 0 bases, with 2 bases between. This CDR3 region has 11 residues. Germline V gene sequence: CDR1 LNHDA, CDR2 SQIVND (reference sequence).

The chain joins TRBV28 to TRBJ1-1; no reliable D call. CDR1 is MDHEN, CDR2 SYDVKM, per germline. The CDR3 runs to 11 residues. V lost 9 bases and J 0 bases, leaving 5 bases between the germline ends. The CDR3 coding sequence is TGTGCCAGTGTTATGAACACTGAAGCTTTCTTT. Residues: CASVMNTEAFF.

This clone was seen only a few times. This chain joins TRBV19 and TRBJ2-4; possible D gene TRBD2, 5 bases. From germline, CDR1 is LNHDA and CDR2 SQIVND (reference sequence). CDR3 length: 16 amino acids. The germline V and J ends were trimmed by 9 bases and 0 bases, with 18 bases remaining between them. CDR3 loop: CARRREKKLAKNIQYF. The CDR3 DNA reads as TGTGCCAGACGCCGGGAAAAGAAACTAGCCAAAAACATTCAGTACTTC.

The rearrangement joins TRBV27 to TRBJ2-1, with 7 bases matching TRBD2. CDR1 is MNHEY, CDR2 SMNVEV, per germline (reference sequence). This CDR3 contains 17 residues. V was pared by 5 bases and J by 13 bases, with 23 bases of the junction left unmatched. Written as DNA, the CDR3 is TGTGCCAGCAGTCCCGACCCCGCCGGGACTACCACGGGGTCCCAGTTCTTC. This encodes CASSPDPAGTTTGSQFF.

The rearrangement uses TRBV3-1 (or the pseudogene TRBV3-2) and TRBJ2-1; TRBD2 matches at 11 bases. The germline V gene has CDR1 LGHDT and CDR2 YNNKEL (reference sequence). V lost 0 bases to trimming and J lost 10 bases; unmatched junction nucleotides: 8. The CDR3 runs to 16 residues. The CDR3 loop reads CASSQDASGRTREQFF. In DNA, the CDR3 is TGTGCCAGCAGCCAAGATGCTAGCGGGAGGACCCGAGAGCAGTTCTTC.

CDR3 coding DNA: TGCGCCAGCAGCCCGGGACAGGGGGTAGACAATGAGCAGTTCTTC. It yields the protein CASSPGQGVDNEQFF. The gene calls are TRBV5-1 and TRBJ2-1; 11 bases map to TRBD1. Unmatched junction bases numbered 5, after V lost 4 bases and J lost 5 bases. The germline gives CDR1 SGHRS, CDR2 YFSETQ. This CDR3 comprises 15 residues.

The CDR3 reads CASSRGTSGRTTYNEQFF. CDR3 DNA sequence: TGTGCCAGCAGCCGTGGGACTAGCGGGAGAACTACCTACAATGAGCAGTTCTTC. This sequence joins TRBV3-1 (or the pseudogene TRBV3-2) and TRBJ2-1; 14 bases line up with TRBD2. V trimming: 4 bases; J trimming: 2 bases; junction bases outside the gene matches: 7. This CDR3 spans 18 amino acids. Per germline, CDR1 LGHDT and CDR2 YNNKEL (reference sequence).

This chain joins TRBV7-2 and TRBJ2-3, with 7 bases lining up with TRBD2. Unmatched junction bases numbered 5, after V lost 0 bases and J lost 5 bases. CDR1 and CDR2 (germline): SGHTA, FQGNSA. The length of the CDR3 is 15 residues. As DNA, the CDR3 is TGTGCCAGCAGCTTAGCGCGAGGCGGGGGAGATACGCAGTATTTT. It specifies CASSLARGGGDTQYF.

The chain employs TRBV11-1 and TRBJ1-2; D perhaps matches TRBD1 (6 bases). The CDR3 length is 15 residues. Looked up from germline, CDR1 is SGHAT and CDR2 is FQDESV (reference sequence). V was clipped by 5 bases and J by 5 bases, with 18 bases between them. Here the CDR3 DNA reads TGTGCCAGCAGCCCACAACAGGGACCGGGGTATGGCTACACCTTC. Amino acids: CASSPQQGPGYGYTF.

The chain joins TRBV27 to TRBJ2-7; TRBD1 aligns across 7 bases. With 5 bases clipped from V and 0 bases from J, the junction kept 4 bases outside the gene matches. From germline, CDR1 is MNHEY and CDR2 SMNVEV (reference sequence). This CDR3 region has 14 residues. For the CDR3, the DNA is TGTGCCAGCAGTCTAGGGGGCCGCTCCTACGAGCAGTACTTC. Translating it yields CASSLGGRSYEQYF.

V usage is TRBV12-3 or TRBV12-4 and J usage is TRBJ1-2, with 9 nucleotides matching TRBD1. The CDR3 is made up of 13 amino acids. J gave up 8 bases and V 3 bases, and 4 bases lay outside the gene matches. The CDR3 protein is CASSLGQGRGYTF. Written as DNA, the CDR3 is TGTGCCAGCAGTTTGGGACAGGGAAGGGGCTACACCTTC.

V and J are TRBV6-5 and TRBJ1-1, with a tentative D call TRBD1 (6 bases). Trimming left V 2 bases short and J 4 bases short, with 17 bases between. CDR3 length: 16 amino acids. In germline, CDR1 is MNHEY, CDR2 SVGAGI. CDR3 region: CASSYETPGQSTEAFF. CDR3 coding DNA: TGTGCCAGCAGTTACGAAACTCCGGGACAATCCACTGAAGCTTTCTTT.

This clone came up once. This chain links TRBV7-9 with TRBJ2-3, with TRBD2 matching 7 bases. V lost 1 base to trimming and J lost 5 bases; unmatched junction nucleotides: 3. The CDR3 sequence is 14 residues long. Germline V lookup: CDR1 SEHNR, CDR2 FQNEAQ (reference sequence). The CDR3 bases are TGTGCCAGCAGCTTAGACGGACTAGGAGATACGCAGTATTTT. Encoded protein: CASSLDGLGDTQYF.

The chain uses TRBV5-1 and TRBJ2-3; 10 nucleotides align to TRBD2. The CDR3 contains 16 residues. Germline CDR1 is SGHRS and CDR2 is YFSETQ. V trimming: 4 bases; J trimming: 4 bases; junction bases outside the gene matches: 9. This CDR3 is CASSETSSGGADTQYF. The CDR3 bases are TGCGCCAGCAGCGAAACCTCTAGCGGGGGCGCAGATACGCAGTATTTT.

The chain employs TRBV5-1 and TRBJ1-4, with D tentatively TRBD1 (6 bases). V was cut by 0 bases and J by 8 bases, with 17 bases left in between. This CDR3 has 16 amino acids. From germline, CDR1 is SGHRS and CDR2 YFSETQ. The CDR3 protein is CASSLEGRQGNEKLFF. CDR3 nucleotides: TGCGCCAGCAGCTTGGAGGGTCGGCAGGGGAACGAAAAACTGTTTTTT.

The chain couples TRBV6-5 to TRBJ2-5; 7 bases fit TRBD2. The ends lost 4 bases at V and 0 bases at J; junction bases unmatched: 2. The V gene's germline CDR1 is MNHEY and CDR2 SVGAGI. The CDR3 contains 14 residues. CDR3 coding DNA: TGTGCCAGCAGTTCCGGGAGGTACCAAGAGACCCAGTACTTC. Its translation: CASSSGRYQETQYF.

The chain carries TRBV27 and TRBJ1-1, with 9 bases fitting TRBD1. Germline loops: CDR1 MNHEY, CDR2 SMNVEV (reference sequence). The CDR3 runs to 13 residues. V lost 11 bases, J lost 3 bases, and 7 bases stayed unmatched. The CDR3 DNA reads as TGTGCCTCGGGACAGGGAAGGGACACTGAAGCTTTCTTT. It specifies CASGQGRDTEAFF.

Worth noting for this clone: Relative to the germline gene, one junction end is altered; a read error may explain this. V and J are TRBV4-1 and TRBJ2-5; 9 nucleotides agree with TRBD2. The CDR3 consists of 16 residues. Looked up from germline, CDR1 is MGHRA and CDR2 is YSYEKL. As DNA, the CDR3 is TGCGCTAGCAGCCGTTCTAGCGGGGCCAGTAGGGAGACCCAGTACTTC. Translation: CASSRSSGASRETQYF.

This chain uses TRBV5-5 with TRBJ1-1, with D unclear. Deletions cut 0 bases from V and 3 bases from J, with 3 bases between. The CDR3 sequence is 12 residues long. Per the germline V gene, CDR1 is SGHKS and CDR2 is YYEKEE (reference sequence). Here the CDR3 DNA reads TGTGCCAGCAGCTTGGTATACACTGAAGCTTTCTTT. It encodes CASSLVYTEAFF. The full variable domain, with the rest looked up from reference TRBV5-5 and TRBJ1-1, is DAGVTQSPTHLIKTRGQQVTLRCSPISGHKSVSWYQQVLGQGPQFIFQYYEKEERGRGNFPDRFSARQFPNYSSELNVNALLLGDSALYLCASSLVYTEAFFGQGTRLTVV.

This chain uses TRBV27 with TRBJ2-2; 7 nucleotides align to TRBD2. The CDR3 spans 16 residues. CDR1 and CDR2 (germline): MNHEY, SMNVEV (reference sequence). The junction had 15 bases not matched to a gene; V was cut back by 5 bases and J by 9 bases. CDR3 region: CASSESRLAGSRELFF. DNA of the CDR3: TGTGCCAGCAGTGAGAGCAGACTAGCCGGCTCTCGGGAGCTGTTTTTT.

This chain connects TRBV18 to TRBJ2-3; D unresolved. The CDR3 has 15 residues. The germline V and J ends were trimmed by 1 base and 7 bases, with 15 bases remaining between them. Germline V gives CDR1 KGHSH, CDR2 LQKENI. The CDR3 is CASSPQAATPHTQYF. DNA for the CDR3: TGTGCCAGCTCACCACAGGCGGCCACACCCCATACGCAGTATTTT.

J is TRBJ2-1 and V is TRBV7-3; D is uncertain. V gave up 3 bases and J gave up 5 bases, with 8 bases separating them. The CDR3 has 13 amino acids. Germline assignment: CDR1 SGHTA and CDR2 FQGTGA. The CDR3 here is CASSLAADNEQFF. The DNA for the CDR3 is TGTGCCAGCAGCTTGGCGGCCGACAATGAGCAGTTCTTC.